The clone carrying this T cell receptor beta chain was recorded at least ten times. Its target is not known. Arm-PCR of CDR3 regions and iRepertoire HTBI primers were the basis on which TCR beta libraries were built. TCRdb passed the multiplex PCR reads through MiXCR, listing each CDR3 protein once. The table records about 540,000 distinct CDR3 sequences, roughly 14% of them present only once. These data originate in a study of regulatory T cells in long-lasting Graves disease. Per the germline V gene, CDR1 is LGHDT and CDR2 is YNNKEL (reference sequence). With V trimmed by 4 bases and J by 4 bases, 3 bases remained unmatched. CDR3 length: 13 residues. Notes on the study in general: Persistent Graves' patients showed less TCR diversity than newly diagnosed ones.

Indicated time point: newly diagnosed GD, antithyroid drugs for less than 3 months. There was RNA extracted from PBMCs, and the TCR library was made from it. The data were also submitted as part of a second study, on T cells in Graves' hyperthyroidism and ophthalmopathy. That source adds: An absence of ophthalmopathy progression within 18 months meant stable Graves' hyperthyroidism. With the HTBI primer set, the TCR CDR3 went through a first round of RT-PCR.

The sample was peripheral blood mononuclear cells (PBMCs), taken at new diagnosis, from a patient treated with antithyroid drugs. The chain joins TRBV3-1 to TRBJ2-7; the match to TRBD1 covers 8 bases. The clonotype originates from a man aged 25 to 45 with Graves disease. The CDR3 DNA sequence: TGTGCCAGCAGCCTGACAGGGGATTACGAGCAGTACTTC. It encodes CASSLTGDYEQYF.